This record concerns one T cell receptor beta chain sequence. Its antigen remains unidentified. These data come from a study of cytomegalovirus exposure and HLA in healthy donors. Study-wide points: Productive rates of about 87% or about 30% were seen for most TCR beta V segments in an earlier analysis.

The CDR3 is made up of 16 amino acids. J lost 4 bases, V lost 3 bases, and 8 bases had no gene match. Germline V gene data show CDR1 as LNHDA and CDR2 as SQIVND (reference sequence). Primers for the PCR totalled 60 Vbeta and 13 Jbeta. Measured with immunoSEQ multiplex PCR; TCRdb has only the in-frame clones, and not every one. The sample shows under 200,000 clones, roughly 85% of them seen only once. The source is a woman between 35 and 50 years old in good health and CMV-seronegative. The gene calls are TRBV19 and TRBJ2-2; 7 bases fit TRBD1. Sequenced input: PBMCs. The CDR3 DNA reads TGTGCCAGTAGTATTAGCAGGGGGACCCCCACCGGGGAGCTGTTTTTT. Protein: CASSISRGTPTGELFF.